The clone carrying this TCR beta chain was seen just once. Its antigen is currently unknown. The CDR3 is 12 amino acids. V was cut by 5 bases and J by 5 bases, with 11 bases left in between. CDR1 and CDR2 (germline): SGDLS, YYNGEE. The data stem from a study of T cells in localized non-small cell lung cancer. Sequenced by immunoSEQ multiplex PCR; TCRdb stores in-frame clones only, minus some. The sample lists around 67,000 clones; under 90% were seen once. Study results and limitations: In adjacent lung appeared a median about 58 of the top 100 tumor clones.

V gene TRBV9 combines with J gene TRBJ2-7; D remains ambiguous. The input for sequencing was peripheral blood, taken before any cancer treatment. The sequence came from a woman aged 40 to 75 with stage I lung adenocarcinoma. The CDR3 sequence: CASSRNSHEQYF. In nucleotides, the CDR3 is TGTGCCAGCAGTCGGAACAGCCACGAGCAGTACTTC.